This TCR beta chain originates from a study of T-cell reconstitution after alpha-beta-depleted transplantation in children. The CDR3 totals 14 residues. Between the trimmed V and J ends, which lost 3 bases and 3 bases, there was a span of 8 bases. Unique molecular identifiers tagged the TCRbeta library. MiXCR was run by TCRdb on the PCR reads, yielding one entry per CDR3 protein. This sample has over 200,000 distinct CDR3 sequences, with roughly a tenth found just once. Material: PBMCs, obtained before TCRalphabeta/CD19-depleted stem cell transplant. This receptor was obtained from a child younger than two with acute myeloid leukemia, due to receive a stem cell transplant. This chain joins TRBV12-3 or TRBV12-4 and TRBJ1-4, with D unclear. CDR3 nucleotides: TGTGCCAGCAGTTTCCCAGGTTCTAATGAAAAACTGTTTTTT. Translated: CASSFPGSNEKLFF.